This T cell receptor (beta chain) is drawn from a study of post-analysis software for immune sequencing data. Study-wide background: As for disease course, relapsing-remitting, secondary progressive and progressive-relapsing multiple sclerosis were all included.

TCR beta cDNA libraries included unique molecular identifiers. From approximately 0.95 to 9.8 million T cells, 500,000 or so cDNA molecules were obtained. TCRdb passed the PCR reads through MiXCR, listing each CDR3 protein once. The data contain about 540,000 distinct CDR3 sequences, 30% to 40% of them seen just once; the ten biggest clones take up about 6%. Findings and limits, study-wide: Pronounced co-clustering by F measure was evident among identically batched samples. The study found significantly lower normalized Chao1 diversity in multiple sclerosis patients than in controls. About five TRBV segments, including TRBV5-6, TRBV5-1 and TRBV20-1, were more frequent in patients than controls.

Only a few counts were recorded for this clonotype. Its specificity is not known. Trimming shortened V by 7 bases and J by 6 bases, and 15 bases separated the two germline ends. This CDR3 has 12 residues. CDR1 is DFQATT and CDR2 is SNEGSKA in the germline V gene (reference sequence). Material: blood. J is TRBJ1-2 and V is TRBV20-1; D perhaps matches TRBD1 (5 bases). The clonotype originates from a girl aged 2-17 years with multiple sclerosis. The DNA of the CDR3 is TGCAGTGTAGGGGACGGAATCGATGGCTACACCTTC. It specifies CSVGDGIDGYTF.